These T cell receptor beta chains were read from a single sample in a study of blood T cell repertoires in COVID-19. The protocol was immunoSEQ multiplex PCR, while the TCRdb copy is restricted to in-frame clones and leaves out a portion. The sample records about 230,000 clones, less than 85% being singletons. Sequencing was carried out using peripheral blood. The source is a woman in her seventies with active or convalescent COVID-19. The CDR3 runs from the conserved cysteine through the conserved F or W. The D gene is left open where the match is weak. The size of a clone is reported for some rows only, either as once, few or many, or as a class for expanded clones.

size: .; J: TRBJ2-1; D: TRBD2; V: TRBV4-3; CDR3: CASSLGTSGHNEQFF; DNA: TGCGCCAGCAGCCTCGGGACTAGCGGCCACAATGAGCAGTTCTTC
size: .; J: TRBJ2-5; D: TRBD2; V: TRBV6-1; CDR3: CASSVVPRGLAGGQETQYF; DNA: TGTGCCAGCAGTGTTGTGCCCCGGGGACTAGCGGGGGGGCAAGAGACCCAGTACTTC
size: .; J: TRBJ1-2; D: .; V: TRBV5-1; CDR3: CASSSQGSHYGYTF; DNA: TGCGCCAGCAGTTCGCAGGGTAGTCACTATGGCTACACCTTC
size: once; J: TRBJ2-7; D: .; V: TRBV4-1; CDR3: CASSLEDRGSYEQYF; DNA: TGCGCCAGCAGCCTTGAGGACAGAGGTTCCTACGAGCAGTACTTC
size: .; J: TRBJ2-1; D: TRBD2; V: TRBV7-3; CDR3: CASSVTGLAGGHIEQFF; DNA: TGTGCCAGCAGCGTAACCGGACTAGCGGGGGGGCATATTGAGCAGTTCTTC
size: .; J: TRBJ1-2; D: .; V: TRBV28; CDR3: CASSLAAAANYGYTF; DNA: TGTGCCAGCAGTTTAGCGGCAGCAGCTAACTATGGCTACACCTTC
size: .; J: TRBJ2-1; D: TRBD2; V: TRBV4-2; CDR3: CASSQDLAGGREQFF; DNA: TGTGCCAGCAGCCAAGATCTAGCGGGAGGGCGCGAGCAGTTCTTC
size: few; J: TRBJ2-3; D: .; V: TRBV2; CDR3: CASSGVGLGDTQYF; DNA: TGTGCCAGCAGCGGGGTTGGTCTTGGGGATACGCAGTATTTT
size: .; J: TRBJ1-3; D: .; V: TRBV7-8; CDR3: CASSLMPSGNTIYF; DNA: TGTGCCAGCAGCTTAATGCCCAGTGGAAACACCATATATTTT
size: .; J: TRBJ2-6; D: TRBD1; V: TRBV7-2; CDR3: CASSPTGVVYPGANVLTF; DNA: TGTGCCAGCAGCCCCACAGGGGTGGTATACCCTGGGGCCAACGTCCTGACTTTC
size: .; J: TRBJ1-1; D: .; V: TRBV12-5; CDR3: CASGLGTPGLGTEAFF; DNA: TGTGCTAGTGGTTTGGGTACCCCGGGATTAGGTACTGAAGCTTTCTTT
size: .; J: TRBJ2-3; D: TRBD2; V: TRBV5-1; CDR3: CASRTLAGADTQYF; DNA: TGCGCCAGCAGAACTCTAGCGGGTGCAGATACGCAGTATTTT
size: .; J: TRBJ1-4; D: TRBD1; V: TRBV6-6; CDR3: CASSDTLFQTGPLF; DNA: TGTGCCAGCAGCGACACCCTCTTCCAGACAGGGCCTTTGTTT
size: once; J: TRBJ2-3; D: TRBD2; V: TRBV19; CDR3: CASTKTSGTDTQYF; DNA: TGTGCCAGTACGAAGACTAGCGGCACAGATACGCAGTATTTT